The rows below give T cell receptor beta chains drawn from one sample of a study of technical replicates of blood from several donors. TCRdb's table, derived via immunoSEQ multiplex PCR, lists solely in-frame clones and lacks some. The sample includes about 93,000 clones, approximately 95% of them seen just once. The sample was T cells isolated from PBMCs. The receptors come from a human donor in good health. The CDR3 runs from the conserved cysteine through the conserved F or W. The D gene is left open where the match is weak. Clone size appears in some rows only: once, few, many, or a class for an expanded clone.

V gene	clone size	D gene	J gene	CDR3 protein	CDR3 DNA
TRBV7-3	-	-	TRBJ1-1	CASSFGGGTEAFF	TGTGCCAGCAGCTTCGGGGGAGGTACTGAAGCTTTCTTT
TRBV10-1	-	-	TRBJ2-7	CASSRAGLYEQYF	TGCGCCAGCAGCCGTGCGGGGCTCTACGAGCAGTACTTC
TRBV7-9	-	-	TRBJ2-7	CASSLSPRTNSYEQYF	TGTGCCAGCAGCTTATCCCCCCGTACTAACTCCTACGAGCAGTACTTC
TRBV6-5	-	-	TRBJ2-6	CASSLYFGANVLTF	TGTGCCAGCAGTCTATATTTCGGGGCCAACGTCCTGACTTTC
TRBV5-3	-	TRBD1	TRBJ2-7	CARSQSRTGAIVVSAVTHYEQYF	TGTGCCAGAAGCCAGTCGAGGACAGGGGCCATAGTCGTTTCCGCTGTGACCCACTACGAGCAGTACTTC
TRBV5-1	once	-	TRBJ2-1	CASSLGLASYNEQFF	TGCGCCAGCAGCTTGGGTCTAGCCTCCTACAATGAGCAGTTCTTC
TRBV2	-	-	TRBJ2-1	CASSDGGAVNEQFF	TGTGCCAGCAGTGACGGCGGGGCCGTCAATGAGCAGTTCTTC
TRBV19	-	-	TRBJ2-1	CASRRGANGYNEQFF	TGTGCCAGTAGGCGTGGGGCTAATGGTTACAATGAGCAGTTCTTC
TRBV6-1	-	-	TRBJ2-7	CASSRGPVGSYEQYF	TGTGCCAGCAGTAGAGGGCCTGTCGGGTCCTACGAGCAGTACTTC
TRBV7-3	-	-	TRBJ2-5	CASSLYLLREETQYF	TGTGCCAGCAGCTTATATCTCCTCCGGGAAGAGACCCAGTACTTC
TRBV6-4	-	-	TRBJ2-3	CASSVAGGRGQTDTQYF	TGTGCCAGCAGTGTAGCGGGCGGCAGGGGGCAGACAGATACGCAGTATTTT
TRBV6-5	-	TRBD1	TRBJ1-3	CASSSRTGLSGNTIYF	TGTGCCAGCAGTTCCCGGACAGGTCTCTCTGGAAACACCATATATTTT
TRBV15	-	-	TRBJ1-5	CATSRDVAGNQPQHF	TGTGCCACCAGCAGAGATGTGGCAGGCAATCAGCCCCAGCATTTT
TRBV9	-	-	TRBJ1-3	CASSVGTSGNTIYF	TGTGCCAGCAGCGTAGGAACTTCTGGAAACACCATATATTTT
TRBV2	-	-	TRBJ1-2	CASSERLPYGYTF	TGTGCCAGCAGTGAACGACTGCCCTATGGCTACACCTTC
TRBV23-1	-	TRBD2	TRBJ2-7	CASSHSPGTKYEQYF	TGCGCCAGCAGTCATTCCCCCGGGACTAAATACGAGCAGTACTTC
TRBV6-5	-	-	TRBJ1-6	CASSPGLWASPLHF	TGTGCCAGCAGTCCAGGGTTGTGGGCATCACCCCTCCACTTT
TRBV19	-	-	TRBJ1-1	CASSLHQGGTEAFF	TGTGCCAGTAGTCTTCATCAGGGTGGCACTGAAGCTTTCTTT
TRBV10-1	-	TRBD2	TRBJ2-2	CASIRVASGENTGELFF	TGCGCCAGCATTAGAGTGGCTAGCGGGGAGAACACCGGGGAGCTGTTTTTT
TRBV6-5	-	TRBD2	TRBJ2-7	CASSPGGGGLYEQYF	TGTGCCAGCAGCCCTGGCGGGGGGGGCCTGTACGAGCAGTACTTC
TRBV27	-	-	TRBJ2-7	CASRGAQGTYEQYF	TGTGCCAGCCGTGGGGCCCAGGGAACCTACGAGCAGTACTTC
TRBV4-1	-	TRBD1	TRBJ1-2	CASSQDGIRDRGDYGYTF	TGCGCCAGCAGCCAAGATGGGATCCGGGACAGGGGGGACTATGGCTACACCTTC
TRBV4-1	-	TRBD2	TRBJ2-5	CASSQDSAGTSLPGQYF	TGCGCCAGCAGCCAAGATAGTGCCGGGACTAGCCTCCCCGGCCAGTACTTC
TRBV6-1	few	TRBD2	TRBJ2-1	CASSEVGGGGAHEQFF	TGTGCCAGCAGTGAAGTCGGAGGCGGGGGGGCCCATGAGCAGTTCTTC
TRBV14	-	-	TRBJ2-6	CASSQKFFLADVSGANVLTF	TGTGCCAGCAGCCAAAAGTTCTTCTTAGCGGACGTCTCTGGGGCCAACGTCCTGACTTTC
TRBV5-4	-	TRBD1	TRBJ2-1	CASSLEGTGGNEQFF	TGTGCCAGCAGCTTGGAGGGGACAGGGGGCAATGAGCAGTTCTTC
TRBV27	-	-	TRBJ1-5	CASSFSGYNQPQHF	TGTGCCAGCAGTTTTTCGGGTTACAATCAGCCCCAGCATTTT
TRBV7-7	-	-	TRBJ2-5	CASSLVSGQETQYF	TGTGCTAGCAGCTTAGTATCGGGCCAAGAGACCCAGTACTTC
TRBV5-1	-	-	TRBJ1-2	CASSLEQGYGYTF	TGCGCCAGCAGCTTGGAACAGGGCTATGGCTACACCTTC
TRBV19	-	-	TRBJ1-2	CASKDSALRGYGYTF	TGTGCCAGCAAGGACAGCGCATTAAGGGGCTATGGCTACACCTTC
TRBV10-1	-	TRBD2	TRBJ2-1	CASSESPGGSYNEQFF	TGCGCCAGCAGTGAGTCTCCGGGAGGGTCCTACAATGAGCAGTTCTTC
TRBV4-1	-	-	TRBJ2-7	CASSQASLRTRYEQYF	TGCGCCAGCAGCCAAGCATCCCTAAGGACACGCTACGAGCAGTACTTC
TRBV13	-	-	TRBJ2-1	CASDVGQLSYNEQFF	TGTGCCAGCGACGTTGGGCAGCTCTCCTACAATGAGCAGTTCTTC
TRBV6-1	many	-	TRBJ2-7	CASAGAGALYEQYF	TGTGCCAGCGCGGGGGCAGGGGCATTATACGAGCAGTACTTC
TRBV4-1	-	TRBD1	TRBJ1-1	CASSHQDRAGTEAFF	TGCGCCAGCAGCCACCAGGACAGGGCGGGGACTGAAGCTTTCTTT
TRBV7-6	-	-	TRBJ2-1	CASSLEGRTGALNEQFF	TGTGCCAGCAGCTTAGAGGGGAGGACGGGAGCGCTAAATGAGCAGTTCTTC
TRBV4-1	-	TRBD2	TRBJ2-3	CASSPRGTAGATDTQYF	TGCGCCAGCAGCCCCCGAGGTACAGCGGGGGCGACAGATACGCAGTATTTT
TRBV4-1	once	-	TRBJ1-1	CASSQHQANTEAFF	TGCGCCAGCAGCCAACATCAGGCGAACACTGAAGCTTTCTTT
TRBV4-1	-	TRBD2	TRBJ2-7	CASSQLPGLAYHEQYF	TGCGCCAGCAGCCAACTTCCGGGACTAGCGTACCACGAGCAGTACTTC
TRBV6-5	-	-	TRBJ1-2	CASSYVGPLGSYTF	TGTGCCAGCAGTTATGTAGGGCCTCTCGGGAGCTACACCTTC
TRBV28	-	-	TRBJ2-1	CASSLVRNPLNEQFF	TGTGCCAGCAGTTTAGTCCGAAACCCACTTAATGAGCAGTTCTTC
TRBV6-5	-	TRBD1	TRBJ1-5	CASSWTGGTDQPQHF	TGTGCCAGCAGCTGGACAGGGGGCACGGATCAGCCCCAGCATTTT
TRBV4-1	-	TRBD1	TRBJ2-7	CASSHPEPDRGSEQYF	TGCGCCAGCAGCCATCCCGAGCCGGACAGGGGGTCCGAGCAGTACTTC
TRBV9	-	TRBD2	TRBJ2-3	CASSGGIGWGLDTQYF	TGTGCCAGCTCCGGGGGGATTGGCTGGGGATTAGATACGCAGTATTTT
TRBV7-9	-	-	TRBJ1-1	CASSSTVYTEAFF	TGTGCCAGCAGCTCGACAGTGTACACTGAAGCTTTCTTT
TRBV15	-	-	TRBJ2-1	CATSVRLGEQFF	TGTGCCACCAGCGTCAGACTTGGTGAGCAGTTCTTC
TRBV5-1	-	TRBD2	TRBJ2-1	CASSLAVGLAGGLEQFF	TGCGCCAGCAGCTTGGCCGTTGGGCTAGCGGGGGGGCTGGAGCAGTTCTTC
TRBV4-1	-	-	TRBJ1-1	CASSQGPGEAFF	TGCGCCAGCAGCCAAGGACCGGGGGAAGCTTTCTTT
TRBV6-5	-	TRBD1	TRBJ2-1	CASSYVGTGAYNEQFF	TGTGCCAGCAGTTACGTTGGGACAGGGGCCTACAATGAGCAGTTCTTC
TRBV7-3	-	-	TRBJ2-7	CASSLSWEREQYF	TGTGCCAGCAGCTTATCTTGGGAGCGCGAGCAGTACTTC
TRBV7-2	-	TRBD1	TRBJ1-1	CASSYGTGGPEAFF	TGTGCCAGCAGCTACGGGACAGGGGGACCTGAAGCTTTCTTT
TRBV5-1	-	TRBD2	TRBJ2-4	CASSTAGEAKNIQYF	TGCGCCAGCTCCACGGCGGGGGAAGCCAAAAACATTCAGTACTTC